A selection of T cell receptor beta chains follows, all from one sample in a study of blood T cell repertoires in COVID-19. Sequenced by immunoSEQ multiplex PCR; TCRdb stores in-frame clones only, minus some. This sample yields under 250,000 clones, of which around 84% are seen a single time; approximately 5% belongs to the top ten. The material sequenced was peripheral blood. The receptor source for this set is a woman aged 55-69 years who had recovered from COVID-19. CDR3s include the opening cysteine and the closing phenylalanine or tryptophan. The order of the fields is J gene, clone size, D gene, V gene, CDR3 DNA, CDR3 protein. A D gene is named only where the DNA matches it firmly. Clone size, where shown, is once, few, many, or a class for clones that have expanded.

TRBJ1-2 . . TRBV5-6 TGTGCCAGCAGCTTAGGGGGGGCAGGTGGCTACACCTTC CASSLGGAGGYTF
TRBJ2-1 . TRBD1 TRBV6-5 TGTGCCAGCAGAGACAGGGGAACTGAGCAGTTCTTC CASRDRGTEQFF
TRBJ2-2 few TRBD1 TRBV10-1 TGCGCCAGCAGTGAGGGGACAGGGGGCTTGGCCGGGGAGCTGTTTTTT CASSEGTGGLAGELFF
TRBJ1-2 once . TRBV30 TGTGCCTGGAGTGTAACATTTTCCAACTATGGCTACACCTTC CAWSVTFSNYGYTF
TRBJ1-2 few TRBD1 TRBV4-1 TGCGCCAGCAGCCAGGAAGCTTCGGACAGGGCCTATGGCTACACCTTC CASSQEASDRAYGYTF
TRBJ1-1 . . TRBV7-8 TGTGCCAGCAGCTTAGCCAGGAGGGCTGAAGCTTTCTTT CASSLARRAEAFF
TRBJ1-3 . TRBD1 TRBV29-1 TGCAGCGTTGGGACAGGGGTAAATGGAAACACCATATATTTT CSVGTGVNGNTIYF
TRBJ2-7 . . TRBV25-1 TGTGCCAGCAGCGACGCATCCGAGACTCGATACGAGCAGTACTTC CASSDASETRYEQYF
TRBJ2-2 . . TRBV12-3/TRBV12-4 TGTGCCAGCAGCTTGGAGGACGGGGAGCTGTTTTTT CASSLEDGELFF
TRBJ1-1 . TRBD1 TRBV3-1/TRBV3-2 TGTGCCAGCAGCCGACAGGGCGGGGAAGCTTTCTTT CASSRQGGEAFF